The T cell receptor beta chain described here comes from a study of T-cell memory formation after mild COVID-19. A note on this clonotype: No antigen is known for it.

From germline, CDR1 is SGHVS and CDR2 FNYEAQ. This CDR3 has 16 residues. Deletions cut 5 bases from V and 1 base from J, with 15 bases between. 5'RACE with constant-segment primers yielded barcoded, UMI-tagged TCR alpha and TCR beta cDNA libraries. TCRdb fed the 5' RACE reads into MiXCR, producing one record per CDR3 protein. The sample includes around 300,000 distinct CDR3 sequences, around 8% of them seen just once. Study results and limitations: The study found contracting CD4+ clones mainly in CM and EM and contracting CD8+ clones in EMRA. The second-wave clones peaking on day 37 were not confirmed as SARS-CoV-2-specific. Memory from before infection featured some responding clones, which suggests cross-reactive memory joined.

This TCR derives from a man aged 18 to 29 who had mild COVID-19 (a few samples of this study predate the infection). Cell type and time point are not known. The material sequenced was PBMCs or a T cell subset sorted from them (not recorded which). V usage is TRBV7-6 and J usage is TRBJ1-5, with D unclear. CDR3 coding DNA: TGTGCCAGCAGCCCGGAGGTCGGAGGAAGCAATCAGCCCCAGCATTTT. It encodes CASSPEVGGSNQPQHF.